These 24 T cell receptor beta chains were sequenced from one sample in a study of T-cell memory formation after mild COVID-19. TCRdb called the 5' RACE reads again in MiXCR, with one record for every CDR3 protein. Of around 420,000 distinct CDR3 sequences in the sample, around 24% were seen once. Sequenced sample: PBMCs or a T cell subset sorted from them (not recorded which). The receptors stem from an adult woman who had mild COVID-19 (a few samples of this study predate the infection). Cell type and time point are not known.

The rearrangement uses TRBV9 and TRBJ1-1, with D maybe TRBD1 (6 bases). Trimming removed 4 bases at V and 0 bases at J, with 13 bases between. The CDR3 runs to 15 residues. CDR1 and CDR2 from the germline V gene are SGDLS and YYNGEE. CDR3 amino acids: CASSTEGGLNTEAFF. The CDR3 DNA is TGTGCCAGCAGCACCGAAGGGGGGCTGAACACTGAAGCTTTCTTT.

Ten or more counts support this clonotype. V is TRBV5-1 and J is TRBJ2-5; 8 bases are a match to TRBD1. The V and J ends lost 6 bases and 5 bases, in that order; junction bases with no gene match: 15. The germline gives CDR1 SGHRS, CDR2 YFSETQ. CDR3 length: 16 residues. The CDR3 DNA follows: TGCGCCAGCATGCCGGAAGGACAGGGATCATGGGAGACCCAGTACTTC. Its protein product is CASMPEGQGSWETQYF.

The chain has TRBV12-5 and TRBJ1-2, with D hard to call. V was trimmed by 5 bases and J by 0 bases, leaving 13 bases between them. Germline V CDR1 and CDR2: LGHNT, FRNRAP. The CDR3 is 15 residues long. In DNA, the CDR3 is TGTGCTAGTGGTCCCACAACCTCCCCTAACTATGGCTACACCTTC. Amino acids: CASGPTTSPNYGYTF.

The chain has TRBV3-1 and TRBJ1-2, with 7 bases that match TRBD1. Germline lookup yields CDR1 LGHDT and CDR2 YNNKEL (reference sequence). The J segment lost 8 bases and the V segment lost 1 base, leaving 7 bases of the junction unmatched. The CDR3 totals 14 residues. CDR3 in DNA: TGTGCCAGCAGCCAAGGGACAGGCCTATCGGGCTACACCTTC. Translating gives CASSQGTGLSGYTF.

V usage is TRBV7-9 and J usage is TRBJ2-7, with D unclear. This CDR3 contains 12 residues. The ends were cut back, 4 bases at V and 7 bases at J, with 11 bases in the middle. Germline values: CDR1 SEHNR, CDR2 FQNEAQ (reference sequence). The CDR3 DNA reads TGTGCCAGCAGCTCCCTCTCGGAAGAGCAGTACTTC. As protein: CASSSLSEEQYF. Filled out from reference TRBV7-9 and TRBJ2-7, the complete variable domain reads DTGVSQNPRHKITKRGQNVTFRCDPISEHNRLYWYRQTLGQGPEFLTYFQNEAQLEKSRLLSDRFSAERPKGSFSTLEIQRTEQGDSAMYLCASSSLSEEQYFGPGTRLTVT.

This clonotype was observed a few times. The chain carries TRBV7-6 and TRBJ1-3; no clear D gene. The CDR3 is 16 amino acids. Trimming pared 1 base from V and 0 bases from J, leaving 10 bases between. Germline lookup yields CDR1 SGHVS and CDR2 FNYEAQ. The CDR3 reads CASSLEVRSSGNTIYF. CDR3 nucleotides: TGTGCCAGCAGCTTAGAGGTCAGGTCCTCTGGAAACACCATATATTTT.

CDR3 protein: CASSRNVQGLSTNEKLFF. As DNA, the CDR3 is TGCGCCAGCAGCCGGAACGTGCAGGGGCTATCAACTAATGAAAAACTGTTTTTT. The chain combines TRBV4-1 with TRBJ1-4; tentatively, D is TRBD1 (6 bases). The CDR3 length is 18 residues. In germline, CDR1 is MGHRA, CDR2 YSYEKL. Between the trimmed V and J ends, which lost 4 bases and 0 bases, there was a span of 18 bases.

This clonotype was seen a handful of times. The rearrangement uses TRBV27 and TRBJ2-3; D unresolved. V was shortened by 4 bases and J by 4 bases, with 15 bases between the two germline ends. The length of the CDR3 is 15 residues. From germline, CDR1 is MNHEY and CDR2 SMNVEV (reference sequence). CDR3 residues: CASSWRTNGADTQYF. The CDR3 nucleotides are TGTGCCAGCAGTTGGCGGACCAACGGCGCAGATACGCAGTATTTT.

This clonotype was recorded a few times. The CDR3 region has the DNA TGCAGCGTTGTTTGGAGGACAGAGGTTTCCCTTTCCCACTCCTACAATGAGCAGTTCTTC. Residues: CSVVWRTEVSLSHSYNEQFF. This rearrangement joins TRBV29-1 to TRBJ2-1; possible D gene TRBD1, 6 bases. CDR1 and CDR2 (germline): SQVTM, ANQGSEA. This CDR3 comprises 20 residues. V lost 4 bases and J 0 bases, leaving 28 bases between the germline ends.

This clonotype was detected only a few times. The rearrangement joins TRBV7-2 to TRBJ2-5; 7 bases fit TRBD1. Germline CDR1 and CDR2: SGHTA and FQGNSA. The junction had 15 bases not matched to a gene; V was cut back by 4 bases and J by 7 bases. This CDR3 is built from 16 residues. The DNA for the CDR3 is TGTGCCAGCAGCTCTGGTGGGACAGTGCCGATAGGGACCCAGTACTTC. As protein: CASSSGGTVPIGTQYF.

Only a few counts were recorded for this clonotype. The J gene is TRBJ2-5, the V gene TRBV11-2; D call uncertain. V shed 4 bases and J shed 3 bases, with 12 bases lying between them. Germline assignment: CDR1 SGHAT and CDR2 FQNNGV. The CDR3 sequence is 14 residues long. The CDR3 reads CASSSRWAEETQYF. DNA of the CDR3: TGTGCCAGCAGCTCCCGGTGGGCAGAAGAGACCCAGTACTTC.

The CDR3 DNA is TGCAGTGCGTCGGCAGGAGGGAGAGAAGCTTTCTTT. As protein: CSASAGGREAFF. The chain uses TRBV20-1 and TRBJ1-1; D remains ambiguous. Per the germline V gene, CDR1 is DFQATT and CDR2 is SNEGSKA (reference sequence). There are 12 residues in the CDR3. With 6 bases removed from V and 8 bases from J, the gap between germline ends came to 16 bases.

This clonotype has a handful of counts. The chain uses TRBV29-1 and TRBJ2-5, with D unresolved. Germline V gene sequence: CDR1 SQVTM, CDR2 ANQGSEA. The V and J ends lost 0 bases and 0 bases respectively, with 8 bases between them. The CDR3 covers 14 residues. In nucleotides, the CDR3 is TGCAGCGTTGAAGATCGCAGGTACCAAGAGACCCAGTACTTC. Residues: CSVEDRRYQETQYF.

The CDR3 loop is CAISEESDEQFF. The CDR3 coding sequence is TGTGCCATCAGTGAAGAGTCGGATGAGCAGTTCTTC. This rearrangement joins TRBV10-3 to TRBJ2-1; D not resolved. V dropped 3 bases and J dropped 8 bases, with 8 bases sitting between them. Germline V gene sequence: CDR1 ENHRY, CDR2 SYGVKD. The CDR3 runs to 12 residues.

The chain combines TRBV29-1 with TRBJ2-7, with D tentatively TRBD1 (6 bases). This CDR3 has 13 residues. Trimming pared 8 bases from V and 2 bases from J, leaving 16 bases between. Germline V gene data show CDR1 as SQVTM and CDR2 as ANQGSEA. DNA of the CDR3: TGCAGCACTCGTGGACAGAATACCTACGAGCAGTACTTC. As protein: CSTRGQNTYEQYF.

This clonotype was counted between two and nine times. The rearrangement uses TRBV5-1 and TRBJ1-1; D perhaps matches TRBD1 (6 bases). From germline, CDR1 is SGHRS and CDR2 YFSETQ. This CDR3 contains 18 residues. Trimming shortened V by 0 bases and J by 4 bases, and 22 bases separated the two germline ends. CDR3 residues: CASSLEPLTGSMVTEAFF. The DNA of the CDR3 is TGCGCCAGCAGCTTGGAGCCGTTGACAGGCTCAATGGTCACTGAAGCTTTCTTT.

J is TRBJ2-3 and V is TRBV7-6; possibly TRBD2 for D (5 bases). There are 14 residues in the CDR3. The V end was cut by 9 bases, the J end by 1 base, with 14 bases between. The germline V gene encodes CDR1 SGHVS and CDR2 FNYEAQ. CDR3 region: CASSVGHGTDTQYF. CDR3 DNA sequence: TGTGCCAGTAGCGTGGGCCACGGCACAGATACGCAGTATTTT.

V usage is TRBV2 and J usage is TRBJ1-2; D uncertain. From germline, CDR1 is SNHLY and CDR2 FYNNEI. The CDR3 sequence is 14 residues long. Trimming shortened V by 4 bases and J by 2 bases, and 11 bases separated the two germline ends. The CDR3 DNA reads as TGTGCCAGCAGTGTTACACAGATAAACTATGGCTACACCTTC. This gives the protein CASSVTQINYGYTF. The full variable domain, in which reference TRBV2 and TRBJ1-2 provide the parts outside the CDR3, is EPEVTQTPSHQVTQMGQEVILRCVPISNHLYFYWYRQILGQKVEFLVSFYNNEISEKSEIFDDQFSVERPDGSNFTLKIRSTKLEDSAMYFCASSVTQINYGYTFGSGTRLTVV.

This clonotype was found once. V is TRBV29-1 and J is TRBJ2-3; a possible D gene is TRBD2 (6 bases). The CDR3 loop spans 13 amino acids. V gave up 2 bases and J gave up 9 bases, with 15 bases separating them. The germline V gene has CDR1 SQVTM and CDR2 ANQGSEA. As DNA, the CDR3 is TGCAGCGTTGAACCCGGGACTGTGGAAACGCAGTATTTT. Its protein is CSVEPGTVETQYF.

This clonotype was recorded many times. CDR3 DNA sequence: TGTGCCAGCAGTCTAACCCCGGTGGATACGCAGTATTTT. Translating gives CASSLTPVDTQYF. This chain joins TRBV9 and TRBJ2-3; no reliable D call. Trimming pared 5 bases from V and 6 bases from J, leaving 13 bases between. From germline, CDR1 is SGDLS and CDR2 YYNGEE. CDR3 length: 13 amino acids.

CDR3 sequence: CSARPYGYTF. The CDR3 DNA sequence: TGCAGTGCTAGACCCTATGGCTACACCTTC. The chain uses TRBV20-1 and TRBJ1-2; D is uncertain. CDR1 is DFQATT, CDR2 SNEGSKA, per germline (reference sequence). The germline V and J ends were trimmed by 2 bases and 4 bases, with 2 bases remaining between them. The CDR3 consists of 10 residues.

The rearrangement uses TRBV6-1 and TRBJ1-2; no clear D gene. The CDR3 spans 10 residues. Germline V gene sequence: CDR1 MNHNS, CDR2 SASEGT. The germline V and J ends were trimmed by 3 bases and 8 bases, with 4 bases remaining between them. For the CDR3, the DNA is TGTGCCAGCAGTGAGAGGGGCTACACCTTC. Encoded protein: CASSERGYTF.

Only a few counts were recorded for this clonotype. CDR3 in DNA: TGCGCCAGCAGCCAAGATCCTAGACAGGGCCGCTCTGGGGCCAACGTCCTGACTTTC. Translated: CASSQDPRQGRSGANVLTF. The chain is built from TRBV4-1 and TRBJ2-6, with 7 bases identical to TRBD1. The CDR3 totals 19 residues. J gave up 0 bases and V 0 bases, and 8 bases lay outside the gene matches. Germline V CDR1 and CDR2: MGHRA, YSYEKL.

This clonotype has just a few counts. The chain combines TRBV5-1 with TRBJ2-3; 8 bases align to TRBD2. After removal of 0 bases from V and 3 bases from J, the junction contained 3 bases not matched to a gene. Germline V gene data show CDR1 as SGHRS and CDR2 as YFSETQ. This CDR3 is built from 15 residues. The CDR3 DNA follows: TGCGCCAGCAGCTTGGGTCGGGGGGGAACAGATACGCAGTATTTT. The encoded protein is CASSLGRGGTDTQYF.